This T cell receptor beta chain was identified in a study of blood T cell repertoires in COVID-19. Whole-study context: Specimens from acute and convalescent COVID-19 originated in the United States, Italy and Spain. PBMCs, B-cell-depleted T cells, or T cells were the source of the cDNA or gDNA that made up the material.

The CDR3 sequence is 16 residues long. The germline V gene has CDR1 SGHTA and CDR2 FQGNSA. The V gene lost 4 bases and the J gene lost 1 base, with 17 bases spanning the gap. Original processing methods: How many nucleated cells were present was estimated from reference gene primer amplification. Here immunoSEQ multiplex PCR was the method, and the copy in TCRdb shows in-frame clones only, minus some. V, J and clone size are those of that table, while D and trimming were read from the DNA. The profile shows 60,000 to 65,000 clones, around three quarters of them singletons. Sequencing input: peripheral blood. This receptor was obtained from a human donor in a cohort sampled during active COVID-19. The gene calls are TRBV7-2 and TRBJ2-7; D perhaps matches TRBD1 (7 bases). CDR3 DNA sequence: TGTGCCAGCAGCTGGGGGGCAGGGGGGTGGTCCTACGAGCAGTACTTC. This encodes CASSWGAGGWSYEQYF.